The sequence of this TCR beta chain was determined in a study of cytomegalovirus exposure and HLA in healthy donors. About the study: Among the approximately 400 genotyped donors, 81% were placed in the Caucasian-associated ancestry cluster.

Researchers ran the PCR with 60 Vbeta and 13 Jbeta primers. Method: immunoSEQ multiplex PCR; TCRdb's copy keeps in-frame clones and lacks some. In the table there are about 77,000 clones, 78% of which are singletons. CDR1 and CDR2 from the germline V gene are SGHTA and FQGNSA. The CDR3 consists of 14 residues. Trimming removed 3 bases from V and 7 bases from J; junction bases left unmatched: 7. The receptor was isolated from a man aged 40-50 years in good health and CMV-seronegative. Sequenced sample: PBMCs. The V and J genes are TRBV7-2 and TRBJ1-2; the match to TRBD1 covers 8 bases. The CDR3 spells CASSLVGQGSGYTF. CDR3 nucleotide sequence: TGTGCCAGCAGCTTGGTAGGACAGGGCTCTGGCTACACCTTC.